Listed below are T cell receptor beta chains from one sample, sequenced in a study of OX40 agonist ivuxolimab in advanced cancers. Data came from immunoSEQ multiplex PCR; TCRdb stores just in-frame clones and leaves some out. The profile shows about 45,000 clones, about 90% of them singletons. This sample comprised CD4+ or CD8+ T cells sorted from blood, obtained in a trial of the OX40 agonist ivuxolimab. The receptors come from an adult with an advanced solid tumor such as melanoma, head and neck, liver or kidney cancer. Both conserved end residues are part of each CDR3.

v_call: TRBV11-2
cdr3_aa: CASSLSLYEQYF

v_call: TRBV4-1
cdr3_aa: CASSQDGTGRSYEQYF

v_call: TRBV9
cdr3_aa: CASSVVDQPARDEQFF

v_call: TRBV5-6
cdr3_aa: CASSWGTAPNYGYTF

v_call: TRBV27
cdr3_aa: CASSTQGVGYGYTF

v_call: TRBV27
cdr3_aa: CASNGGLGYTF

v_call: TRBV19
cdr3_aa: CASSIPSWDRVKDTQYF

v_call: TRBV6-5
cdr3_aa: CASSYSGQGDIQYF

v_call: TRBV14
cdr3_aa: CASSQGGTQPQHF

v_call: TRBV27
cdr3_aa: CASSLSGKAKAFF

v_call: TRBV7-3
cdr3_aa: CASSLTGRNNEQFF

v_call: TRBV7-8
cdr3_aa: CASSQGSYEQYF

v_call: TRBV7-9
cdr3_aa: CASSPFGRGPAYEQYF

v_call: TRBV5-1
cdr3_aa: CASSLRGGGTYEQYF

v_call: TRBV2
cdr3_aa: CARGIFPGLAGGSTDTQYF

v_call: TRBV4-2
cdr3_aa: CASSQGVAGVDEQYF

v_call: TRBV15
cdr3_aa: CATSPTAEVVDGYTF

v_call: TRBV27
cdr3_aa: CASSFFASYNEQFF

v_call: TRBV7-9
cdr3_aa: CASSLALAGEVYEQFF

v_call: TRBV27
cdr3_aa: CASTREHRISGNTIYF

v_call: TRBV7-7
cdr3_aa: CASSPAPAYNEQFF

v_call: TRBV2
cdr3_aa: CASSDSVSLTSSYNEQFF

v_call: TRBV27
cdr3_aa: CASSGDSLYGYTF

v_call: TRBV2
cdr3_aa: CASPLIRGETEAFF

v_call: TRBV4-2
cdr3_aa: CASTPTGANTEAFF

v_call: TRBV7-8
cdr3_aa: CASSLLERGGRGTNSPLHF

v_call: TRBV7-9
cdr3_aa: CASGIAGPYNEQFF

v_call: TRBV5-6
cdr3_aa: CASSLVFSLSAFDEQFF

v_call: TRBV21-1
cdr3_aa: CASSITNRDTGRVNYGYTF

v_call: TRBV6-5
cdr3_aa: CASSEGQNYGYTF

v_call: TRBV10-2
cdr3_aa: CASSDSPQPLADTQYF

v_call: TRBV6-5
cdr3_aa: CASRQLLTDTQYF

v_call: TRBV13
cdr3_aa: CASSSLGYQETQYF

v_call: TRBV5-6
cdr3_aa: CASSIWTTANTEAFF

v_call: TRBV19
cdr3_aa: CASSIGSGGTQETQYF

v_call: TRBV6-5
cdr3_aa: CASNKDSNYGYTF

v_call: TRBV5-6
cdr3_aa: CASSGAREKLFF

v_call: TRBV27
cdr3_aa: CASSFGGVSYEQYF

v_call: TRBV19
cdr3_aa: CASTSVGRELFF

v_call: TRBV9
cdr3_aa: CASSPRDTGELFF

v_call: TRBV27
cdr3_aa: CASSSTDNQPQHF

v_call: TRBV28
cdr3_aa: CASSPDRGHTPLHF

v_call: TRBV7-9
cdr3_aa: CASSRTGTRVYEQYF

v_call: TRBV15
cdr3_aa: CATSGDSIYTEAFF

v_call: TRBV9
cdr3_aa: CASSGGTASTDTQYF

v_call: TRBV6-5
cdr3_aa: CASNPGQGTGELFF

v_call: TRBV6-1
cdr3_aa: CASSEALGQARYGYTF

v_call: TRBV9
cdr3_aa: CASSVDGKTQYF

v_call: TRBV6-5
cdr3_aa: CASSYAATNRYTF

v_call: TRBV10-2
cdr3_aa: CASSGLPAPYNEQFF

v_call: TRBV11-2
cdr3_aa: CASSLGEGRYEQYF

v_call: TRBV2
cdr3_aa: CAIGHNSYNEQFF

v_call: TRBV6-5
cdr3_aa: CAISEGPSLEAFF

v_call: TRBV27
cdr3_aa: CASNDWGTDTQYF

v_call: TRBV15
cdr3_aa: CATSRVGLRRFF

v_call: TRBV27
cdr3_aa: CASNPERGRGTEAFF

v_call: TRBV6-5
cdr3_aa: CASSYSRGAYNEQFF

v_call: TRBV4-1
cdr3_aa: CASSPRQGVDEQFF

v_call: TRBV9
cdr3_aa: CASSDSQGYTDTQYF